The rows below give T cell receptor beta chains drawn from one sample of a study of cytomegalovirus exposure and HLA in healthy donors. TCRdb's table, derived via immunoSEQ multiplex PCR, lists solely in-frame clones and lacks some. The table has nearly 80,000 clones, roughly 93% seen once. Sequenced material: PBMCs. The receptors come from a woman between 25 and 40 years old in good health and CMV-seronegative. Each CDR3 is given without its conserved first and last residue. Size values are once, few and many counts, or a class for expanded clones, and some rows have none.

clone size: NA; J gene: TRBJ1-2; V gene: TRBV7-9; CDR3 protein: ASSFTGGIGYYGYT
clone size: NA; J gene: TRBJ1-2; V gene: TRBV6-7; CDR3 protein: ASSYRRGTGMGNYGYT
clone size: NA; J gene: TRBJ2-1; V gene: TRBV28; CDR3 protein: AICRDSVYNEQF
clone size: NA; J gene: TRBJ2-4; V gene: TRBV7-2; CDR3 protein: ASSSLSTGGTKNIQY
clone size: NA; J gene: TRBJ1-2; V gene: TRBV6-5; CDR3 protein: ASSEDRAPYGYT
clone size: NA; J gene: TRBJ1-1; V gene: TRBV5-1; CDR3 protein: ASSQSTGWLNTEAF
clone size: NA; J gene: TRBJ2-7; V gene: TRBV28; CDR3 protein: ASSAPGQLDYEQY
clone size: once; J gene: TRBJ1-3; V gene: TRBV7-2; CDR3 protein: ASSSQGVSGNTIY
clone size: NA; J gene: TRBJ1-1; V gene: TRBV6-5; CDR3 protein: ASSRDRLNTEAF
clone size: NA; J gene: TRBJ1-5; V gene: TRBV10-3; CDR3 protein: AISEYRVFSNQPQH
clone size: NA; J gene: TRBJ2-7; V gene: TRBV7-6; CDR3 protein: ASSLTVGGPYEQY
clone size: NA; J gene: TRBJ1-3; V gene: TRBV30; CDR3 protein: AWSEPRDSSSGNTIY
clone size: NA; J gene: TRBJ2-7; V gene: TRBV28; CDR3 protein: ASRPGSPGEQY
clone size: NA; J gene: TRBJ2-3; V gene: TRBV7-9; CDR3 protein: GLRAGAYFTDTQY
clone size: NA; J gene: TRBJ1-3; V gene: TRBV7-8; CDR3 protein: ASSPRQGKRNTIY
clone size: NA; J gene: TRBJ1-5; V gene: TRBV10-3; CDR3 protein: AISPGVDQPQH
clone size: few; J gene: TRBJ1-5; V gene: TRBV2; CDR3 protein: ASSDPRGSNQPQH